This T cell receptor beta chain was profiled in a study of TIL therapy for anti-PD-1-resistant metastatic lung cancer. Study overall: By whole-exome sequencing, median non-synonymous tumor mutation burden was around 1.4 mutations per megabase. General study points: Patients were highly selected, enriched for treatment-naive, never-smoker and oncogene-addicted cases.

Sample time point: pre-treatment sample, taken before nivolumab and TIL therapy. Most excised metastases sampled were pleural nodules or supraclavicular lymph nodes. Adults with stage 4 NSCLC were enrolled in a phase I trial. The immunoSEQ assay was v3. Sequencing depth was 1.5 million to 2 million read pairs for survey level, about 5-6 million for deep. Data came from immunoSEQ multiplex PCR; TCRdb stores just in-frame clones and leaves some out. The sample shows more than 90,000 clones, about three fifths of them seen only once. A remark on this clone: Its antigen is undetermined.

This specimen consisted of tumor tissue, obtained at baseline. This receptor was obtained from a person aged 25-79 years with non-small cell lung cancer.

CDR3: CASSSKPGQGTLREQYF. The DNA for the CDR3 is TGTGCCAGCAGTTCGAAGCCGGGACAGGGAACCTTGCGCGAGCAGTACTTC. V is TRBV28 and J is TRBJ2-7; 9 bases match TRBD1. The CDR3 totals 17 residues. Germline V gene lookup returns CDR1 MDHEN and CDR2 SYDVKM. The junction had 16 bases not matched to a gene; V was cut back by 4 bases and J by 6 bases.